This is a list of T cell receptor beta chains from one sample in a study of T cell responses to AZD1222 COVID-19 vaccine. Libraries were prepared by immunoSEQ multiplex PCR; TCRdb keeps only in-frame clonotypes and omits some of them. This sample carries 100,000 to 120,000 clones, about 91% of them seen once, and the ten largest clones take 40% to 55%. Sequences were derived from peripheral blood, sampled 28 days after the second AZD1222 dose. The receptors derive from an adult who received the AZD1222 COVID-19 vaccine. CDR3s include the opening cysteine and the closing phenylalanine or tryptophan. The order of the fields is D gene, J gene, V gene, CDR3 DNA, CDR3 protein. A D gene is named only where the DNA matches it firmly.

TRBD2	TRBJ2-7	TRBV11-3	TGTGCCAGCAGCTTTAGCGGGAGCTCCTACGAGCAGTACTTC	CASSFSGSSYEQYF
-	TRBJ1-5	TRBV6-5	TGTGCCAGCAGAGTGGATAGCAATCAGCCCCAGCATTTT	CASRVDSNQPQHF
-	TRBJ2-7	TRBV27	TGTGCCAGCAGACTCCCCGGACTCCCCTACGAGCAGTACTTC	CASRLPGLPYEQYF
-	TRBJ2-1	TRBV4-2	TGTGCCAGCAGCCAAGACTTCCGGGCGAGCGGAGGGGGGAATGAGCAGTTCTTC	CASSQDFRASGGGNEQFF
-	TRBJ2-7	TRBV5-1	TGCGCCAGCAGCTCCGGGAACCAGAAGGAGCAGTACTTC	CASSSGNQKEQYF
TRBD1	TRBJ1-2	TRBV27	TGTGCCAGCAGGCGAGTCCACCCGGGACAGGGGGCGAGTGGCTACACCTTC	CASRRVHPGQGASGYTF
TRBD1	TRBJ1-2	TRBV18	TGTGCCAGCTCTCCCGGGACAGGGGAAGGCTACACCTTC	CASSPGTGEGYTF
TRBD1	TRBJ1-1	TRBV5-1	TGCGCCAGCAGCCGGGTGACAGGGGGCATGAACACTGAAGCTTTCTTT	CASSRVTGGMNTEAFF
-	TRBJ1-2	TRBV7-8	TGTGCCAGCAGCTGGCGGGGACGCGACTATGGCTACACCTTC	CASSWRGRDYGYTF
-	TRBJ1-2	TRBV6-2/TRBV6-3	TGTGCCAGCACCCCGCCGGGGGAAGGCTACACCTTC	CASTPPGEGYTF
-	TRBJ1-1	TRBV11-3	TGTGCCAGCAGCCTTGCCGATCAGTTTGAAGCTTTCTTT	CASSLADQFEAFF
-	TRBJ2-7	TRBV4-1	TGCGCCAGCAGCCAAGTTGAAGGTCTGCACGAGCAGTACTTC	CASSQVEGLHEQYF
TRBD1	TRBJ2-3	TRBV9	TGTGCCAGCAGCGTAGAGGGGGCGAACACAGATACGCAGTATTTT	CASSVEGANTDTQYF
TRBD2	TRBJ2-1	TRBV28	TGTGCCAGCAGTTCAAGACTAGCGGGAACTTACAATGAGCAGTTCTTC	CASSSRLAGTYNEQFF
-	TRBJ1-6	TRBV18	TGTGCCAGCTCACCAGGGGACGGCCATAATTCACCCCTCCACTTT	CASSPGDGHNSPLHF
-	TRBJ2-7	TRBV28	TGTGCCAGCAGCCCCCCCCGTTTAGGGGAGGACGACGAGCAGTACTTC	CASSPPRLGEDDEQYF
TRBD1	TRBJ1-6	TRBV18	TGTGCCAGCTCACGGACAGGGGGCACGAATTCACCCCTCCACTTT	CASSRTGGTNSPLHF
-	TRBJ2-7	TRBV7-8	TGTGCCAGCAGCTCGGACGGGTCCCGATACGAGCAGTACTTC	CASSSDGSRYEQYF
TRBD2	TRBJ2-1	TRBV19	TGTGCCAGTAGTATCGGGACTAGCGGGAGTGCTGAGCAGTTCTTC	CASSIGTSGSAEQFF
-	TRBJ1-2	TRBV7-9	TGTGCCAGCAGCTTAAGCAGCTATGGCTACACCTTC	CASSLSSYGYTF
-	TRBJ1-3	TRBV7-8	TGTGCCAGCAGCCTACAGGCCTCGGGGGCGGCTGGAAACACCATATATTTT	CASSLQASGAAGNTIYF
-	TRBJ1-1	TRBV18	TGTGCCAGCTCACCTTCCGGCGGAGTCGGTCCTGAAGCTTTCTTT	CASSPSGGVGPEAFF